This T cell receptor beta chain stems from a study of T cells after yellow fever vaccination. Study summary: In the case of low-cell-number fractions, SMART-Seq v4 Ultra Low Input was used for preparation. Findings and caveats of the study: Contamination by abundant bulk-population clonotypes could be present in FACS-sorted repertoires.

Production of TCR cDNA was by 5'RACE template switching, which also added a universal primer site and UMIs. TCRdb reanalysed the 5' RACE reads using MiXCR and keeps one entry per CDR3 protein. The profile shows some 320,000 distinct CDR3 sequences, approximately 8% of them singletons. The count of this clonotype is one. Its antigen is still unknown. CDR3 length: 15 amino acids. Germline V gene lookup returns CDR1 DFQATT and CDR2 SNEGSKA (reference sequence). The trim removed 3 bases at V and 6 bases at J, leaving 4 bases unmatched. The V and J genes are TRBV20-1 and TRBJ2-1; 14 bases fit TRBD2. This TCR came from a man younger than 35 who received the YFV17D yellow fever vaccine. Specimen: CD4+ T cells sorted from PBMCs, collected 5 days after the yellow fever booster vaccination. CDR3 amino acids: CSARVTSGGANEQFF. The CDR3 DNA reads TGCAGTGCTAGGGTGACTAGCGGGGGGGCCAATGAGCAGTTCTTC.